This T cell receptor (beta chain) was captured by sequencing in a study of blood T cell repertoires in COVID-19. The ends were cut back, 4 bases at V and 6 bases at J, with 10 bases in the middle. The CDR3 covers 13 residues. Germline V gene lookup returns CDR1 SNHLY and CDR2 FYNNEI. This table comes from immunoSEQ multiplex PCR, and its TCRdb copy is limited to in-frame clones, with some not included. The sample includes approximately 300,000 clones, around nine tenths of them seen just once. Those enrolled, adults aged about 18 to 95 years, came from 24 US areas. Input material: PBMCs or T cells enriched from blood (not recorded which). The source of this sequence is a man aged 55 to 70 who had recovered from COVID-19. The genes are TRBV2 and TRBJ2-4; D is uncertain. The CDR3 DNA reads TGTGCCAGCAGTGTACTACCGGGAAACATTCAGTACTTC. This sequence encodes CASSVLPGNIQYF.